These 5 T cell receptor beta chains were all obtained from the same sample, sequenced in a study of OX40 agonist ivuxolimab in advanced cancers. The table came from immunoSEQ multiplex PCR; TCRdb's copy has only in-frame clones and leaves some out. Of about 48,000 clones in the sample, 81% were seen once. The specimen comprised CD4+ or CD8+ T cells sorted from blood, sampled in a trial of the OX40 agonist ivuxolimab. Receptor source: an adult with an advanced solid tumor such as melanoma, head and neck, liver or kidney cancer.

The genes are TRBV7-8 and TRBJ1-2; 9 positions agree with TRBD1. Unmatched junction bases numbered 12, after V lost 3 bases and J lost 10 bases. Germline assignment: CDR1 SGHVS and CDR2 FQNEAQ. This CDR3 comprises 15 residues. In DNA form, the CDR3 reads TGTGCCAGCAGCTTCGGGACAGGGAAAAATGTACACTACACCTTC. Its translation: CASSFGTGKNVHYTF.

V usage is TRBV7-6 and J usage is TRBJ1-2; D gene ambiguous. Germline CDR1 SGHVS, CDR2 FNYEAQ. V lost 3 bases and J 13 bases, leaving 6 bases between the germline ends. This CDR3 is built from 9 residues. CDR3 bases: TGTGCCAGCAGCTTCCCGGGCACCTTC. Its protein product is CASSFPGTF. Drawing the rest from reference TRBV7-6 and TRBJ1-2, the complete variable domain is GAGVSQSPRYKVTKRGQDVALRCDPISGHVSLYWYRQALGQGPEFLTYFNYEAQQDKSGLPNDRFSAERPEGSISTLTIQRTEQRDSAMYRCASSFPGTFGSGTRLTVV.

In this sample, this clone turned up once. This rearrangement joins TRBV5-1 to TRBJ2-7; D remains unclear. This CDR3 is 13 amino acids long. Germline V lookup: CDR1 SGHRS, CDR2 YFSETQ. V was pared by 0 bases and J by 3 bases, with 7 bases between. In nucleotides, the CDR3 is TGCGCCAGCAGCTTGGGGGCCGACTACGAGCAGTACTTC. It codes for CASSLGADYEQYF.

The chain carries TRBV27 and TRBJ2-7; D may match TRBD1 or TRBD2 (5 bases each). Trimming removed 2 bases from V and 3 bases from J, with 17 bases in between. The CDR3 is 16 amino acids. Germline assignment: CDR1 MNHEY and CDR2 SMNVEV (reference sequence). The CDR3, as DNA: TGTGCCAGCAGTTTAACTCCTGGGGGTCTCCTCTACGAGCAGTACTTC. Its translation is CASSLTPGGLLYEQYF.

Here the CDR3 reads CASSYSTNEQFF. DNA for the CDR3: TGTGCCAGCAGTTACTCGACCAATGAGCAGTTCTTC. The chain combines TRBV6-6 with TRBJ2-1; D ambiguous. V shed 0 bases and J shed 6 bases, with 3 bases lying between them. The germline CDR1 and CDR2 sequences are MNHNY and SVGAGI (reference sequence). This CDR3 contains 12 residues.